This entry is about one TCR beta chain. The clone's antigen remains unknown. Base qualities are not at hand, and no much larger clone is one base apart. The sample is drawn from a study of OX40 agonist ivuxolimab in advanced cancers. About the investigation overall: Ivuxolimab was a fully human IgG2 agonistic monoclonal antibody targeting the costimulatory receptor OX40 (CD134). Three dose-escalation patients achieved partial responses, one with hepatocellular carcinoma and two with cutaneous melanoma. Patients were allowed to have had prior anti-PD-1, anti-PD-L1 or anti-CTLA-4 therapy, and roughly 40% of the dose-escalation patients had previously received checkpoint inhibitors. Intravenous ivuxolimab was administered to patients every 2 weeks at six dose levels: 0.01, 0.1, 0.3, 1.5, 3 and 10 mg/kg. Of the approximately 54 dose-escalation patients, hepatocellular carcinoma was present in about 20, melanoma in roughly 15, renal cell carcinoma in 9 and head and neck cancer in 9. In the dose-escalation cohort, around 80% of patients were male, and the mean age was around 65 years with a range of roughly 20 to 79. Peripheral TCRbeta sequencing was intended to test whether TCR sequence diversity was altered and clonal T-cell expansion was caused by ivuxolimab. The paper describes the monotherapy dose-escalation part (N of about 50 patients) of the phase I trial of ivuxolimab. The investigation overall reported the following: In the 0.1-3.0 mg/kg groups, partial responders were among the patients with the lowest normalized peripheral clonal expansion, particularly in CD8+ T cells. At doses from 0.1 to 3.0 mg/kg, clonal expansion was seen in both CD4+ and CD8+ blood T cells between baseline and week 6. The antigen specificity of the peripheral T cells that underwent clonal expansion was not determined. After ivuxolimab, CD8+ T cells had more expanded clones than CD4+ T cells on average. Low levels of normalized T-cell clonal expansion were also seen in some nonresponding patients.

From the cysteine up to the phenylalanine, the CDR3 has a length of 15 residues. Only the CDR3 region is kept as DNA, spanning 45 bases read in frame from base 1. The germline V gene provides CDR1 KGHSH and CDR2 LQKENI. V is pruned by 3 bases and J by 6 bases, leaving 1 base of the junction without a gene match. To sequence the TCRbeta CDR3 region, genomic DNA was isolated from the sorted cells. TCRbeta CDR3 regions were sequenced using the immunoSEQ Assay. Entries here come from immuneACCESS through TCRdb and include only in-frame sequences with V and J called. Some clones fail to appear in such tables; in the studies checked, an unresolved V gene covers under half of the shortfall, and the cause of the remainder is unknown. The sample table holds 43,000 or so clones, of which roughly 90% were seen once. Of the sample, around an eighth is held by the ten largest clones. The trial excluded patients who had a history of autoimmune disease or who were on systemic immunosuppression. In every dose cohort, peripheral blood was drawn for TCR sequencing at baseline, cycle 4 day 1, and cycle 7 day 1. The samples were drawn from a first-in-human, open-label, multicenter phase I dose-escalation trial of ivuxolimab. The trial enrolled adults with locally advanced or metastatic head and neck squamous cell, hepatocellular, melanoma or renal cell carcinoma. CD4+ and CD8+ T cells were sorted separately from peripheral blood before TCR sequencing.

This material consisted of CD4+ or CD8+ T cells sorted from blood, taken in a trial of the OX40 agonist ivuxolimab. The sequence came from an adult with an advanced solid tumor such as melanoma, head and neck, liver or kidney cancer. Rearrangement joined TRBV18 to TRBJ2-1, and 14 junctional nucleotides match TRBD2. The CDR3 sequence is CASSPGLAGANEQFF. DNA sequence: TGTGCCAGCTCACCGGGACTAGCGGGAGCCAATGAGCAGTTCTTC.